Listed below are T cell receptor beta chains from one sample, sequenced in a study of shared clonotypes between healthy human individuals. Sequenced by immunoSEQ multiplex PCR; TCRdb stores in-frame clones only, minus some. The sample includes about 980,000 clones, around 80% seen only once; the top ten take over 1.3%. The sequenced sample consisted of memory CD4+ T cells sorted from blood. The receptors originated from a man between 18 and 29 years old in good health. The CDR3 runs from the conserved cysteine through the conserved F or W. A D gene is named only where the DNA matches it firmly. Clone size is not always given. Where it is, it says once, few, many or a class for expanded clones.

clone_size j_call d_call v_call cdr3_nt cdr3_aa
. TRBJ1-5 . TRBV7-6 TGTGCCAGCAGCTTAGAGGGGGGTGACCAGCATTTT CASSLEGGDQHF
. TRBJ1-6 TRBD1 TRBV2 TGTGCCAGCAGTGTGACAGGGGTTGGATCACCCCTCCACTTT CASSVTGVGSPLHF
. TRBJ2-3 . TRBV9 TGTGCCAGCAGCTACCGAGCGGAGAGCACAGATACGCAGTATTTT CASSYRAESTDTQYF
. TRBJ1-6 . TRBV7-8 TGTGCCAGCAGCCCCGACTTCTATAATTCACCCCTCCACTTT CASSPDFYNSPLHF
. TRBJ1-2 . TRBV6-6 TGTGCCAGCAGTTACTTAAACAGGGAAGGGGGCTACACCTTC CASSYLNREGGYTF
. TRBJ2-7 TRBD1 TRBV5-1 TGCGCCAGCAGCTTAGGGGACAGGGGGCTTTACGAGCAGTACTTC CASSLGDRGLYEQYF
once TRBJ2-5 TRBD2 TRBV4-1 TGCGCCAGCAGCCACGGGCGGGGGGATGGAGAGACCCAGTACTTC CASSHGRGDGETQYF
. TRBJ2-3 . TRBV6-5 TGTGCCAGCAGGCAGCGGACCGCTAGCACAGATACGCAGTATTTT CASRQRTASTDTQYF
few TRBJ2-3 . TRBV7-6 TGTGCCAGCAGCTTAGTGGGAGGAGGCACAGATACGCAGTATTTT CASSLVGGGTDTQYF
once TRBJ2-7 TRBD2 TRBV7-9 TGTGCCAGCAGCCCGGCCCTAGGCGGGGGCTACGAGCAGTACTTC CASSPALGGGYEQYF
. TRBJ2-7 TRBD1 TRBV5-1 TGCGCCAGCAGCTTGGCCGTCGGGACAGGGGCCCACGAGCAGTACTTC CASSLAVGTGAHEQYF
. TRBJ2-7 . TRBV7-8 TGTGCCAGCAGCTTAGGTTCTGGGACACCACCCGAGCAGTACTTC CASSLGSGTPPEQYF
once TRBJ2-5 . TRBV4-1 TGCGCCAGCAGCCAAGAGGATTCTAGCCGTTGGGAGACCCAGTACTTC CASSQEDSSRWETQYF
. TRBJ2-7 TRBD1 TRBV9 TGTGCCAGCAGCCCCAGGGGGCTAACCTACGAGCAGTACTTC CASSPRGLTYEQYF
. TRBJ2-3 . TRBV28 TGTGCCAGTAAATCCCAGGAGATAGATACGCAGTATTTT CASKSQEIDTQYF
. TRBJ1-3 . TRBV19 TGTGCCAGCTCGACATCCCGCTCTGGAAACACCATATATTTT CASSTSRSGNTIYF
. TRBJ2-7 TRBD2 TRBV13 TGTGCCAGCAGCTTGGGCGGACTAGCGAAATCCTACGAGCAGTACTTC CASSLGGLAKSYEQYF
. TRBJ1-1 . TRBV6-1 TGTGCCAGCAGTGATGGGGACACTGAAGCTTTCTTT CASSDGDTEAFF
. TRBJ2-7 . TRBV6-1 TGTGCCAGCAAGGAGCCCTACGAGCAGTACTTC CASKEPYEQYF
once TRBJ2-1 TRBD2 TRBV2 TGTGCCAGCAGCCCAAGGGGCGGGAGCCGCACCGGGGAGCAGTTCTTC CASSPRGGSRTGEQFF
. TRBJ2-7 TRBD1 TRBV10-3 TGTGCCATCACCCCGACAGGGGACGAGCAGTACTTC CAITPTGDEQYF
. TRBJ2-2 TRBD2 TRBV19 TGTGCCAGTAGTCTGATAGCGGGAGATCTAACCGGGGAGCTGTTTTTT CASSLIAGDLTGELFF
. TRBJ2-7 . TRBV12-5 TGTGCTAGTGGTTCCCCAGTCTACTACGAGCAGTACTTC CASGSPVYYEQYF
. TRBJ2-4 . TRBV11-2 TGTGCCAGCAGCTCCACGGATCTAGCCAAAAACATTCAGTACTTC CASSSTDLAKNIQYF
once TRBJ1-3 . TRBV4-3 TGCGCCAGCAGCCAGGTCGTCTTCTCTGGAAACACCATATATTTT CASSQVVFSGNTIYF
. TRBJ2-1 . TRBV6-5 TGTGCCAGCAGTTGGGACGGAAAACCCTACAATGAGCAGTTCTTC CASSWDGKPYNEQFF
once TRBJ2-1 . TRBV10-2 TGCGCCAGCAGTGAGTTGGGAGCTACCTACAATGAGCAGTTCTTC CASSELGATYNEQFF
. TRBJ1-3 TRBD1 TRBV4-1 TGCGCCAGCAGCCAGGGCGGGACAGGCTACTCTGGAAACACCATATATTTT CASSQGGTGYSGNTIYF
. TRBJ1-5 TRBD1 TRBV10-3 TGTGCCATCAGAGGACAGGTCTCACGGCCCCAGCATTTT CAIRGQVSRPQHF
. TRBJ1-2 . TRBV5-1 TGCGCCAGCAGCCCCGGCGCAACGGGGAGTCAGGGCTACACCTTC CASSPGATGSQGYTF
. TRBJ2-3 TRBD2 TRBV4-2 TGTGCCAGCAGCGAAAGGGTAGCGGGGGGGCCCTCAGATACGCAGTATTTT CASSERVAGGPSDTQYF
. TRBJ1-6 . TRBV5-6 TGTGCCAGCAGCCCAGAGGGACGGGATAATTCACCCCTCCACTTT CASSPEGRDNSPLHF
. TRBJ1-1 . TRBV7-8 TGTGCCAGCAGAAGGCCTGAGACTTACGAAGCTTTCTTT CASRRPETYEAFF
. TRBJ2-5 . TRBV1 TGCACCAGCAGCCAAGTCCACCGAGACAATAGGGAGACCCAGTACTTC CTSSQVHRDNRETQYF
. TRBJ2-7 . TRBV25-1 TGTGCCAGCAGTGGGACCTACGAGCAGTACTTC CASSGTYEQYF
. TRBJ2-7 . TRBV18 TGTGCCAGCTCACCGGCCAGGGTCAACGAGCAGTACTTC CASSPARVNEQYF
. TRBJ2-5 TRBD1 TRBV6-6 TGTGCCAGCAGTTACGATGGACAGGGATGGGAGACCCAGTACTTC CASSYDGQGWETQYF
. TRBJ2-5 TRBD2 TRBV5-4 TGTGCCAGCAGCCGAGGGGCTAGCGGCCAAGAGACCCAGTACTTC CASSRGASGQETQYF
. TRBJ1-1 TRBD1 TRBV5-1 TGCGCCAGCACAGGGGGTGTCGAAGCTTTCTTT CASTGGVEAFF
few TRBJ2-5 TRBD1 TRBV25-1 TGTGCCAGCAGTGAGGGGACAGGGAAAGATGAGGAGACCCAGTACTTC CASSEGTGKDEETQYF
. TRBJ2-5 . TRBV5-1 TGCGCCAGCAGCTCGACAGAACAAGAGACCCAGTACTTC CASSSTEQETQYF
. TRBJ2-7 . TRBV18 TGTGCCAGCTCACCACCGTCCAGCGAGGGAGAGCAGTACTTC CASSPPSSEGEQYF
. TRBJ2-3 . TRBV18 TGTGCCAGCTCGGCCGGGCCGTCTACAGATACGCAGTATTTT CASSAGPSTDTQYF
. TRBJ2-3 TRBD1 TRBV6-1 TGTGCCAGCAGACGACAGGGGGTCGCAGATACGCAGTATTTT CASRRQGVADTQYF
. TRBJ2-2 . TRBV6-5 TGTGCCAGCAGTTACTTACAGGGTACCGGGGAGCTGTTTTTT CASSYLQGTGELFF
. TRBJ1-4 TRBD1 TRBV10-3 TGTGCCATCAGTGATCAGACAGGGGGTAATGAAAAACTGTTTTTT CAISDQTGGNEKLFF